This T cell receptor (beta chain) was identified in a study of human T cells and chemical hapten exposure. Whole-study context: Across samples, TCR yields varied, mostly owing to small differences in pooled library volumes. Study-level points and caveats: Against controls, expanded TCRs gave rise to significantly more large CDR3 similarity clusters.

Noted time point: patch test 2, 6 weeks after DPC sensitization. As for treatment: therapeutic diphenylcyclopropenone sensitization with weekly scalp DPC. Drawing of blood took place ahead of applying each patch test. MiXCR, applied by TCRdb to the RACE reads, yields one record per CDR3 protein. This table has approximately 84,000 distinct CDR3 sequences, roughly 12% appearing once. The CDR3 totals 23 residues. Germline CDR1 reads SNHLY; CDR2 reads FYNNEI. The V end lost 3 bases, the J end lost 0 bases, and 32 bases lay between the germline ends. This clonotype occurred a few times. The antigen remains unidentified.

This receptor was identified in a man between 18 and 35 years old with alopecia areata. Some clones in this sample may be carry-over from other donors' samples. The chain joins TRBV2 to TRBJ2-2; perhaps TRBD2 as D (5 bases). The source was whole blood, collected in connection with sensitization to the hapten diphenylcyclopropenone (DPC). The CDR3 loop is CASSDEVVSTRARTQTNTGELFF. For the CDR3, the DNA is TGTGCCAGCAGTGATGAGGTGGTGTCCACTCGGGCCCGGACTCAAACGAACACCGGGGAGCTGTTTTTT.